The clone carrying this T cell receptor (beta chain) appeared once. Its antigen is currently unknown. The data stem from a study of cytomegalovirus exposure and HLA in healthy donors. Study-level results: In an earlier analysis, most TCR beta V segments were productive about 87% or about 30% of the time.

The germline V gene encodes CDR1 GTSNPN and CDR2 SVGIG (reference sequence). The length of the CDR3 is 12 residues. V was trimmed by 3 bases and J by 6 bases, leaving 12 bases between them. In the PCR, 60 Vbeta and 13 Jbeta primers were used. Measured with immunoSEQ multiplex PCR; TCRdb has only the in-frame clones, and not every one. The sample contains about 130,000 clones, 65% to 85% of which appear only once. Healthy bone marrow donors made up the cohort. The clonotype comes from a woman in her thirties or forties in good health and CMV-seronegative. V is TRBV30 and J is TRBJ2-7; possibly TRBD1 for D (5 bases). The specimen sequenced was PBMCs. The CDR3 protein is CAWSRQFSEQYF. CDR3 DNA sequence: TGTGCCTGGAGCCGACAGTTTAGCGAGCAGTACTTC.